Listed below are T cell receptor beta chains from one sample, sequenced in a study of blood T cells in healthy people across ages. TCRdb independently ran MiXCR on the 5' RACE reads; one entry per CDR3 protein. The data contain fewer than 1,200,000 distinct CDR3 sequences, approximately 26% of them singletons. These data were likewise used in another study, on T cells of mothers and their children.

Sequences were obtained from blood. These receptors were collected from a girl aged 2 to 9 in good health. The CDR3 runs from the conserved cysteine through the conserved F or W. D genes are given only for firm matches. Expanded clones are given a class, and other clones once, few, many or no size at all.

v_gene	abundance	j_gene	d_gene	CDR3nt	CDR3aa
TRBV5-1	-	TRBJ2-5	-	TGCGCCAGCAGCTTCGCGTCAGGACAGCTCCAAGAGACCCAGTACTTC	CASSFASGQLQETQYF
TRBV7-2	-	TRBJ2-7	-	TGTGCCAGCAGCATAGATTTCCTGGGGCAGTACTTC	CASSIDFLGQYF
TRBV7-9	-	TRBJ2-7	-	TGTGCCAGCAGCGCCCGGGGCAGCTACGAGCAGTACTTC	CASSARGSYEQYF
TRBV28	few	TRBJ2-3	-	TGTGCCAGCAGTTTTCGGCAGGGTACAGATGCGCAGTATTTT	CASSFRQGTDAQYF
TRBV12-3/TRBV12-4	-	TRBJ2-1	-	TGTGCCATCCGTGATGTACAGGGTTACAATGAGCAGTTCTTC	CAIRDVQGYNEQFF
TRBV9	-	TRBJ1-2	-	TGTGCCAGCAGCGAGGGAGAGGAGGGGCTCTATGGCTACACCTTC	CASSEGEEGLYGYTF
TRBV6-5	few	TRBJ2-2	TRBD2	TGTGCCAGCAGTTACTCTCTAGCGGGAGGGCCAACCGGGGAGCTGTTTTTT	CASSYSLAGGPTGELFF
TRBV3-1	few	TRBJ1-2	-	TGTGCCAGCAGCCACGATAGACAACGTGGCTACACCTTC	CASSHDRQRGYTF
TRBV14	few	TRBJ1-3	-	TGTGCCAGCAGCCTTCTCGGCTTCGGAAACACCATATATTTT	CASSLLGFGNTIYF
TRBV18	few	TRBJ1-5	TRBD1	TGTGCCAGCTCACCATCGTCAGGGGGTCAGCCCCAGCATTTT	CASSPSSGGQPQHF
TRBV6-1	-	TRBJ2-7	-	TGTGCCAGCAGTGAACTGTGGGGCGAGCAGTACTTC	CASSELWGEQYF
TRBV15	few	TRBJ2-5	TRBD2	TGTGCCACCAGCAGAGCATTAGCGGGAGAAGAGACCCAGTACTTC	CATSRALAGEETQYF
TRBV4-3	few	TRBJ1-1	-	TGCGCCAGCAGCCAAGATCGGTTGACATCGAACACTGAAGCTTTCTTT	CASSQDRLTSNTEAFF
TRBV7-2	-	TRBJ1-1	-	TGTGCCAGCAGCTCAACCCTTACACTCCGGGGGACACCTGAAGCTTTCTTT	CASSSTLTLRGTPEAFF
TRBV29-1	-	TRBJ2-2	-	TGCAGCGTTTACCAGAACACCGGGGAGCTGTTTTTT	CSVYQNTGELFF
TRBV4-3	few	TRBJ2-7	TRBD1	TGCGCCAGCAGCCCCCTTTTTACAGGGGGATCCTACGAGCAGTACTTC	CASSPLFTGGSYEQYF
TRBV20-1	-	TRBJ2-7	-	TGCAGTGCTAGAGATGGAGGCCAGCTCTCCTACGAGCAGTACTTC	CSARDGGQLSYEQYF
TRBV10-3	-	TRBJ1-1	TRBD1	TGTGCCATCAGTACAGGGGAGGGTGCTGAAGCTTTCTTT	CAISTGEGAEAFF
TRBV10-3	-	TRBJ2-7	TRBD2	TGTGCCATCAGTGAGCTAGCGGGAGGACCGGGCGAGCAGTACTTC	CAISELAGGPGEQYF
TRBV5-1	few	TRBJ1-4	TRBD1	TGCGCCAGCGGTTGGGACAGCGGCGGAAAACTGTTTTTT	CASGWDSGGKLFF
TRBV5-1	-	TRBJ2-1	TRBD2	TGCGCCAGCAGCCCTTTGGGAGGGATATCCTACAATGAGCAGTTCTTC	CASSPLGGISYNEQFF
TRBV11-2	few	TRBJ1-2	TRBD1	TGTGCCAGCAGCCCCATCCCACTTATGACAGGGGAAGGCTACACCTTC	CASSPIPLMTGEGYTF
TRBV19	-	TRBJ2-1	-	TGTGCCAGTAGTATGGGGAGATACAATGAGCAGTTCTTC	CASSMGRYNEQFF
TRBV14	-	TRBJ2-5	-	TGTGCCAGCAGCACTACTTCCTCCGCGGGCAGCCAAGAGACCCAGTACTTC	CASSTTSSAGSQETQYF